Listed here are 20 T cell receptor beta chains from one sample, sequenced in a study of blood T cell dynamics during melanoma immunotherapy. Repertoires were generated with immunoSEQ multiplex PCR, while TCRdb's copy carries only in-frame clones and drops some. The sample records fewer than 13,000 clones, around 86% being singletons. Time point denoted: week 3, after first cycle of checkpoint inhibitor. Specimen: blood, collected from a patient treated with checkpoint blockade. Source of these receptors: a human donor with melanoma.

V usage is TRBV11-2 and J usage is TRBJ2-3; TRBD2 agrees at 12 bases. J lost 6 bases, V lost 4 bases, and 5 bases had no gene match. Per the germline V gene, CDR1 is SGHAT and CDR2 is FQNNGV. This CDR3 region has 15 residues. CDR3 amino acids: CASSSPSGGADTQYF. The CDR3 bases are TGTGCCAGCAGCTCGCCTAGCGGGGGGGCCGATACGCAGTATTTT.

The chain links TRBV5-1 to TRBJ1-4; tentatively, D is TRBD1 (5 bases). Between the trimmed V and J ends, which lost 0 bases and 8 bases, there was a span of 8 bases. The CDR3 is 13 amino acids. Germline CDR1 is SGHRS and CDR2 is YFSETQ. The chain's CDR3 is CASSLGQREKLFF. CDR3 DNA sequence: TGCGCCAGCAGCTTGGGACAGAGGGAAAAACTGTTTTTT.

This chain joins TRBV5-1 and TRBJ2-3; TRBD2 agrees at 9 bases. Germline assignment: CDR1 SGHRS and CDR2 YFSETQ. V was clipped by 4 bases and J by 2 bases; unmatched bases: 8. CDR3 length equals 16 residues. CDR3 bases: TGCGCCAGCAGCCGCCAGGGCGGGGGGGTCACAGATACGCAGTATTTT. Translated, it gives CASSRQGGGVTDTQYF. Based on the CDR3 plus reference TRBV5-1 and TRBJ2-3, the full variable domain is KAGVTQTPRYLIKTRGQQVTLSCSPISGHRSVSWYQQTPGQGLQFLFEYFSETQRNKGNFPGRFSGRQFSNSRSEMNVSTLELGDSALYLCASSRQGGGVTDTQYFGPGTRLTVL.

The chain employs TRBV5-1 and TRBJ1-6; 7 bases map to TRBD1. The CDR3 loop spans 13 amino acids. Germline V CDR1 and CDR2: SGHRS, YFSETQ. V gave up 6 bases and J gave up 5 bases; unmatched junction bases: 2. Here the CDR3 reads CASTDRDNSPLHF. The CDR3 region has the DNA TGCGCCAGCACAGACAGGGATAATTCACCCCTCCACTTT.

The genes are TRBV5-1 and TRBJ1-1, with D possibly matching TRBD1 (5 bases). V was trimmed by 3 bases and J by 4 bases, leaving 13 bases between them. The CDR3 totals 14 residues. Germline CDR1 is SGHRS and CDR2 is YFSETQ. CDR3 in amino acids: CASSWGGEGTEAFF. CDR3 nucleotide sequence: TGCGCCAGCAGCTGGGGAGGGGAAGGCACTGAAGCTTTCTTT.

The J gene is TRBJ1-3, the V gene TRBV5-6, with a possible D match to TRBD1 (5 bases). V was cut by 1 base and J by 2 bases, with 7 bases left in between. The CDR3 covers 14 residues. Germline CDR1 is SGHDT and CDR2 is YYEEEE. As DNA, the CDR3 is TGTGCCAGCAGCTTGCGGGGGGCTGGAAACACCATATATTTT. Translated, it gives CASSLRGAGNTIYF.

This sequence joins TRBV19 and TRBJ1-4; 9 nucleotides agree with TRBD1. Germline CDR1 is LNHDA and CDR2 is SQIVND (reference sequence). J was trimmed by 6 bases and V by 5 bases; bases with no gene match: 19. CDR3 length equals 19 residues. The CDR3 bases are TGTGCCAGTAGTGGATGGACAGGGGCCTCCCGAGGGTATTATGAAAAACTGTTTTTT. Its protein is CASSGWTGASRGYYEKLFF.

This chain joins TRBV4-3 and TRBJ2-3; 11 bases line up with TRBD2. The CDR3 is 16 residues long. After removal of 1 base from V and 6 bases from J, the junction contained 6 bases not matched to a gene. Germline V gives CDR1 LGHNA, CDR2 YSLEER. As DNA, the CDR3 is TGCGCCAGCAGCCAAGGGTCTAGCGGGGGGCGGGATACGCAGTATTTT. Its translation: CASSQGSSGGRDTQYF.

This clone was detected only once. The chain has TRBV5-1 and TRBJ1-1, with 7 bases fitting TRBD1. The CDR3 loop spans 14 amino acids. After removal of 4 bases from V and 3 bases from J, the junction contained 6 bases not matched to a gene. Germline assignment: CDR1 SGHRS and CDR2 YFSETQ. The CDR3 bases are TGCGCCAGCAGCGCAGACAGGGCAGACACTGAAGCTTTCTTT. Protein sequence: CASSADRADTEAFF.

The chain combines TRBV12-5 with TRBJ1-6; the D is unclear. V dropped 7 bases and J dropped 0 bases, with 4 bases sitting between them. In germline, CDR1 is LGHNT, CDR2 FRNRAP. The CDR3 consists of 13 residues. The DNA of the CDR3 is TGTGCTAGTGTCGGCTCCTATAATTCACCCCTCCACTTT. It is translated as CASVGSYNSPLHF.

The chain has TRBV5-1 and TRBJ2-2; no clear D gene. The CDR3 length is 11 residues. Trimming pared 0 bases from V and 7 bases from J, leaving 1 base between. The germline gives CDR1 SGHRS, CDR2 YFSETQ. CDR3 DNA: TGCGCCAGCAGCTTGGACGGGGAGCTGTTTTTT. The encoded protein is CASSLDGELFF.

This clone appeared a few times. The genes are TRBV4-2 and TRBJ1-5; D is uncertain. Looked up from germline, CDR1 is LGHNA and CDR2 is YNFKEQ. The ends were cut back, 0 bases at V and 5 bases at J, with 14 bases in the middle. The CDR3 runs 16 residues. CDR3 loop: CASSQDPEGRDQPQHF. The DNA of the CDR3 is TGTGCCAGCAGCCAAGATCCCGAGGGAAGGGATCAGCCCCAGCATTTT.

The V gene is TRBV4-2, the J gene TRBJ1-6; 9 nucleotides agree with TRBD1. The V gene end was trimmed by 3 bases and the J gene end by 9 bases; junction bases not matched to a gene: 6. The length of the CDR3 is 15 residues. Germline assignment: CDR1 LGHNA and CDR2 YNFKEQ. This chain's CDR3 is CASSQDRGSGSPLHF. The CDR3, as DNA: TGTGCCAGCAGCCAGGACAGGGGTTCGGGTTCACCCCTCCACTTT.

The chain employs TRBV2 and TRBJ2-3, with D possibly TRBD1 on 5 matching bases. V was clipped by 6 bases and J by 6 bases, with 7 bases between them. This CDR3 is built from 11 residues. CDR1 is SNHLY, CDR2 FYNNEI, per germline. The CDR3 sequence is CASSQGDTQYF. CDR3 DNA: TGTGCCAGCAGCCAGGGTGATACGCAGTATTTT.

V usage is TRBV14 and J usage is TRBJ1-1, with D possibly being TRBD1 (5 bases). From germline, CDR1 is SGHDN and CDR2 FVKESK. The CDR3 totals 14 residues. V lost 5 bases, J lost 2 bases, and 12 bases lay in between. The CDR3 reads CASSEMGGNTEAFF. CDR3 coding DNA: TGTGCCAGCAGCGAGATGGGGGGAAACACTGAAGCTTTCTTT.

As concerns this clone: One end of the junction fails to match germline, which may point to a read error. The rearrangement uses TRBV5-1 and TRBJ1-4; D not resolved. CDR3 length: 15 residues. From germline, CDR1 is SGHRS and CDR2 YFSETQ. The CDR3 sequence is CASSLGSATYEKLFF. The CDR3 DNA reads TGCGCCAGCAGCTTGGGATCGGCAACTTATGAAAAACTGTTTTTT.

This chain joins TRBV5-4 and TRBJ1-6, with D perhaps TRBD1 (5 bases). Germline V gene sequence: CDR1 SGHNT, CDR2 YYREEE (reference sequence). Between the trimmed V and J ends, which lost 2 bases and 7 bases, there was a span of 10 bases. The CDR3 extends over 14 amino acids. The CDR3 protein is CASSLRQLNSPLHF. CDR3 sequence (DNA): TGTGCCAGCAGCTTACGACAGCTAAATTCACCCCTCCACTTT.

The CDR3 nucleotides are TGTGCCAGCAGCAATGTCGATTCGGGACTGGGTACCTACGAGCAGTACGTC. Protein: CASSNVDSGLGTYEQYV. J is TRBJ2-7 and V is TRBV5-5; D is possibly TRBD2 (6 bases). From germline, CDR1 is SGHKS and CDR2 YYEKEE (reference sequence). CDR3 length equals 17 residues. V was clipped by 4 bases and J by 2 bases, with 22 bases between them.

The chain carries TRBV5-4 and TRBJ1-3, with 9 nucleotides matching TRBD1. The length of the CDR3 is 16 residues. V trimming: 4 bases; J trimming: 2 bases; junction bases outside the gene matches: 7. Germline V lookup: CDR1 SGHNT, CDR2 YYREEE (reference sequence). For the CDR3, the DNA is TGTGCCAGCAGCCCCGGGACAGGGAGTACTGGAAACACCATATATTTT. Protein sequence: CASSPGTGSTGNTIYF.

The chain joins TRBV7-2 to TRBJ1-2; weak D call: TRBD1 (5 bases). CDR3 length: 14 residues. Germline CDR1 and CDR2: SGHTA and FQGNSA. V was shortened by 3 bases and J by 5 bases, with 13 bases between the two germline ends. The CDR3 bases are TGTGCCAGCAGCTTGGGGGAGCAGGGTTATGGCTACACCTTC. It specifies CASSLGEQGYGYTF.